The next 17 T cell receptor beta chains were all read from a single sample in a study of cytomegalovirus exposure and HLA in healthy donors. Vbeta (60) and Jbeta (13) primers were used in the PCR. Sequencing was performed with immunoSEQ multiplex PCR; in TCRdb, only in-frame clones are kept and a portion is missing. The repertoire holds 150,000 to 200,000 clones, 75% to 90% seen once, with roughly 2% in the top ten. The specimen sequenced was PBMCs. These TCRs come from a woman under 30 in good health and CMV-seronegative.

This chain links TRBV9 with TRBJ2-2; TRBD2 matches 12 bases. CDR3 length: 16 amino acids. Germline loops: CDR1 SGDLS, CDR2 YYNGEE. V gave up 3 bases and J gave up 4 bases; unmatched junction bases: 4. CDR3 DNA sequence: TGTGCCAGCAGCGAAGGACTAGCGGGATCCACCGGGGAGCTGTTTTTT. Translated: CASSEGLAGSTGELFF. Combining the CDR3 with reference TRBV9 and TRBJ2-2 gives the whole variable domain DSGVTQTPKHLITATGQRVTLRCSPRSGDLSVYWYQQSLDQGLQFLIQYYNGEERAKGNILERFSAQQFPDLHSELNLSSLELGDSALYFCASSEGLAGSTGELFFGEGSRLTVL.

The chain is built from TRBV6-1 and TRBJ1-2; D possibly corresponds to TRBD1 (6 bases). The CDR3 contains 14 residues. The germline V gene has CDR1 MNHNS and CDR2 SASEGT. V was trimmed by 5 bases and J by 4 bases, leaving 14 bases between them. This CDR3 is CASSSRGTLYGYTF. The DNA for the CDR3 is TGTGCCAGCAGTTCCAGGGGCACCCTCTATGGCTACACCTTC.

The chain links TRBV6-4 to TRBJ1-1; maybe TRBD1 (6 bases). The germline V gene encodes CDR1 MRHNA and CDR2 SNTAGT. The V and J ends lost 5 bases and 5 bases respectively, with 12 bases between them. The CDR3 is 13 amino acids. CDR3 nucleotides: TGTGCCAGCAGTCCCTCAGGGGAAACTGAAGCTTTCTTT. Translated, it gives CASSPSGETEAFF.

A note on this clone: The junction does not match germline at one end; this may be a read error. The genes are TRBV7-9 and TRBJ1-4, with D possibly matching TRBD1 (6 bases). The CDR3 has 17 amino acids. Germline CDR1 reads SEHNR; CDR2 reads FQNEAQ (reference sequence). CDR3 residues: CSSSLPIQGRDNEKLFF. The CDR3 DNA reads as TGTTCCAGCAGCTTACCAATCCAGGGGAGAGACAATGAAAAACTGTTTTTT.

In nucleotides, the CDR3 is TGTGCCAGCAGCCGGGACACTGAACTTTTGGGATACCAAGAGACCCAGTACTTC. This sequence encodes CASSRDTELLGYQETQYF. The chain employs TRBV5-5 and TRBJ2-5, with D tentatively TRBD1 (6 bases). From germline, CDR1 is SGHKS and CDR2 YYEKEE (reference sequence). CDR3 length equals 18 residues. V was trimmed by 4 bases and J by 0 bases, leaving 22 bases between them.

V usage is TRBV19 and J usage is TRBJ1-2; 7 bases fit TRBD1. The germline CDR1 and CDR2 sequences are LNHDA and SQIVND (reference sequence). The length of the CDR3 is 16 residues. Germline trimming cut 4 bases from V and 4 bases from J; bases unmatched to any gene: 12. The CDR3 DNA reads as TGTGCCAGTAGTACGACGGGACAGCCCACGGGCTATGGCTACACCTTC. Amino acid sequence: CASSTTGQPTGYGYTF.

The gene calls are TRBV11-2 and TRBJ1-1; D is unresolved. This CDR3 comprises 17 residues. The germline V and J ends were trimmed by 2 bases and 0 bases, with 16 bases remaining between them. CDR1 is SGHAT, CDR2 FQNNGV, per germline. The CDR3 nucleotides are TGTGCCAGCAGCTTAACTTTGGGGAGGAGGATGAACACTGAAGCTTTCTTT. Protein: CASSLTLGRRMNTEAFF. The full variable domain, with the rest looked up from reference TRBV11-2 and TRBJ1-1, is EAGVAQSPRYKIIEKRQSVAFWCNPISGHATLYWYQQILGQGPKLLIQFQNNGVVDDSQLPKDRFSAERLKGVDSTLKIQPAKLEDSAVYLCASSLTLGRRMNTEAFFGQGTRLTVV.

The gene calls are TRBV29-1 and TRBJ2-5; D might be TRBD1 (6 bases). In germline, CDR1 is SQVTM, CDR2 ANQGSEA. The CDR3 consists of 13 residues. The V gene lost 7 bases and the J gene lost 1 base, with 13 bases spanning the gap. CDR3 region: CSAFGQSQETQYF. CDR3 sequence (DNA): TGCAGCGCATTCGGACAGTCCCAAGAGACCCAGTACTTC.

CDR3 loop: CASSPRDSYTQYF. The CDR3 nucleotides read TGTGCCAGCAGCCCCCGAGATTCCTATACGCAGTATTTT. The rearrangement links TRBV14 to TRBJ2-3; no clear D gene. Deletions cut 4 bases from V and 7 bases from J, with 12 bases between. Germline values: CDR1 SGHDN, CDR2 FVKESK. The CDR3 is 13 amino acids.

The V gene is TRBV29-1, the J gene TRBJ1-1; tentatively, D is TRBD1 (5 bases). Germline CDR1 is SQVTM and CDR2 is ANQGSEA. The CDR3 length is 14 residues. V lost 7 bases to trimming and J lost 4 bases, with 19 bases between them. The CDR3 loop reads CSGKGTGEVTEAFF. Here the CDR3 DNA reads TGCAGCGGGAAGGGGACGGGGGAGGTCACTGAAGCTTTCTTT.

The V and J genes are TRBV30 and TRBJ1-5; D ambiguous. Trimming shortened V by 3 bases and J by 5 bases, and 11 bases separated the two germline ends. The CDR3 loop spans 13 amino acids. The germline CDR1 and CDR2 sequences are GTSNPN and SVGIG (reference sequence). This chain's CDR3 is CAWSLFPHQPQHF. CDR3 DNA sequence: TGTGCCTGGAGCCTCTTCCCCCATCAGCCCCAGCATTTT.

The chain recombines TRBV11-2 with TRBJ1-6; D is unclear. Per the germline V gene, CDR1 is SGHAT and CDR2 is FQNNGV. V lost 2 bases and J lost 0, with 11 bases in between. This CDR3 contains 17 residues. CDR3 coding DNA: TGTGCCAGCAGCTTAAATCCCTCCAGCTCCTATAATTCACCCCTCCACTTT. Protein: CASSLNPSSSYNSPLHF. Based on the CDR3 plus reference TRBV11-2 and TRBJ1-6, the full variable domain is EAGVAQSPRYKIIEKRQSVAFWCNPISGHATLYWYQQILGQGPKLLIQFQNNGVVDDSQLPKDRFSAERLKGVDSTLKIQPAKLEDSAVYLCASSLNPSSSYNSPLHFGNGTRLTVT.

For the CDR3, the DNA is TGTGCCAGCAGCATTAGCGGGGCGGGCACAGATACGCAGTATTTT. It encodes CASSISGAGTDTQYF. The V call is TRBV21-1, the J call TRBJ2-3; TRBD2 is the table's D call and was not checked against the DNA. TRBV21-1 counts as a pseudogene. This CDR3 contains 15 residues.

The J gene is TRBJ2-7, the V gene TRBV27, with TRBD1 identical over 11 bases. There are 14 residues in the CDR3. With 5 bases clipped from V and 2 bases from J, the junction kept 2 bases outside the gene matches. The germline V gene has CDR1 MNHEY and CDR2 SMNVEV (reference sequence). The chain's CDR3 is CASSPGQGAYEQYF. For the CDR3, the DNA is TGTGCCAGCAGTCCGGGACAGGGGGCCTACGAGCAGTACTTC.

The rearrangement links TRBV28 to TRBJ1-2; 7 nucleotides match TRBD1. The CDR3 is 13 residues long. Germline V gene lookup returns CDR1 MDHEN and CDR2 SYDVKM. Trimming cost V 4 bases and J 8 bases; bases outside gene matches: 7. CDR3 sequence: CASSSGTALGYTF. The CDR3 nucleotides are TGTGCCAGCAGTTCTGGGACAGCGCTAGGCTACACCTTC.

This CDR3 is CASSPSGGAWEQYF. The CDR3, as DNA: TGTGCCAGCAGCCCCAGCGGGGGGGCCTGGGAGCAGTACTTC. The chain uses TRBV7-2 and TRBJ2-7, with 10 bases matching TRBD2. This CDR3 has 14 amino acids. J lost 7 bases, V lost 5 bases, and 8 bases had no gene match. The V gene's germline CDR1 is SGHTA and CDR2 FQGNSA.

In DNA, the CDR3 is TGTGCCAGCAGAACCGGGACAGGGGGCACCGGGGAGCTGTTTTTT. Translated: CASRTGTGGTGELFF. V is TRBV28 and J is TRBJ2-2; 11 nucleotides agree with TRBD1. Germline V CDR1 and CDR2: MDHEN, SYDVKM. Trimming at V came to 6 bases and at J to 4 bases, leaving 4 bases not matched to a gene. This CDR3 comprises 15 residues.